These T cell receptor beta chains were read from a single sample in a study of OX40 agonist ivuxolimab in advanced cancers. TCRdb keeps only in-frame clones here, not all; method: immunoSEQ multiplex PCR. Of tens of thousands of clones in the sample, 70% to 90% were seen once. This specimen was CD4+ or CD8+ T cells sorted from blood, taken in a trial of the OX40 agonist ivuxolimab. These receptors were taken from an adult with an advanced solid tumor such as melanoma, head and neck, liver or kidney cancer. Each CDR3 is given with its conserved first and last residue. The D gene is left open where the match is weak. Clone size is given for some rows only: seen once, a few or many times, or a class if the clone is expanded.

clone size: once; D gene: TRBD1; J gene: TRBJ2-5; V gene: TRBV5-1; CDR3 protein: CASSSQGAGETQYF; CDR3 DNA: TGCGCCAGCAGCTCCCAGGGGGCGGGAGAGACCCAGTACTTC
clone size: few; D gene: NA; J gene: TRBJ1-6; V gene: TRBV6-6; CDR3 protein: CASRVDYNSPLHF; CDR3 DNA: TGTGCCAGCAGGGTAGACTATAATTCACCCCTCCACTTT
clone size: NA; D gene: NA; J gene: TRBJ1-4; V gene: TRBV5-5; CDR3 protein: CASSPGGSANEKLFF; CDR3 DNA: TGTGCCAGCAGCCCCGGTGGCAGCGCGAATGAAAAACTGTTTTTT
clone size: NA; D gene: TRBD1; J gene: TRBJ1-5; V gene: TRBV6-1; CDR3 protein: CASSDGTGYQPQHF; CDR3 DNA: TGTGCCAGCAGTGACGGGACAGGGTATCAGCCCCAGCATTTT
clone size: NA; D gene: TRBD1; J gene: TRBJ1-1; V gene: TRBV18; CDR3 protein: CASSPTLTGGTEAFF; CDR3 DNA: TGTGCCAGCTCACCTACCTTGACAGGGGGGACTGAAGCTTTCTTT
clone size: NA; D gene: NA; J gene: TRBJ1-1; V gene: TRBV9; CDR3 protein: CASSGQTVLNPEAFF; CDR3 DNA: TGTGCCAGCAGCGGTCAGACGGTCTTAAACCCTGAAGCTTTCTTT
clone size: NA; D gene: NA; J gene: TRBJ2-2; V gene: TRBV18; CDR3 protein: CASSPGVNTGELFF; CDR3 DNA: TGTGCCAGCTCACCGGGAGTGAACACCGGGGAGCTGTTTTTT
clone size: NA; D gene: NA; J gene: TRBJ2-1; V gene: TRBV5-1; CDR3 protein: CASSFQGHNEQFF; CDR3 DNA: TGCGCCAGCAGCTTCCAGGGACACAATGAGCAGTTCTTC
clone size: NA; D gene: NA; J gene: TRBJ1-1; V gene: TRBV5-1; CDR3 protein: CASSSGERAWTEAFF; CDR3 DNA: TGCGCCAGCAGCTCAGGGGAGCGGGCTTGGACTGAAGCTTTCTTT
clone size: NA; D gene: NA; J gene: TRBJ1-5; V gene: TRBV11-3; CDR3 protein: CASSLDRTPQHF; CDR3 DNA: TGTGCCAGCAGCTTAGACAGAACGCCCCAGCATTTT
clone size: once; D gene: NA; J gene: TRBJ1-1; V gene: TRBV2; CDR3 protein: CASISPGQTNTEAFF; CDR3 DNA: TGTGCCAGCATTTCTCCGGGACAAACGAACACTGAAGCTTTCTTT
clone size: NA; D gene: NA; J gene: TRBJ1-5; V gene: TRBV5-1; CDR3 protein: CASRETDSSNQPQHF; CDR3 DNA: TGCGCCAGCAGGGAGACAGATTCTAGCAATCAGCCCCAGCATTTT
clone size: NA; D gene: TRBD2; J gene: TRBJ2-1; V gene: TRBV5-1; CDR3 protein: CASSPRTGDGTSGGPSYNEQFF; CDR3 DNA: TGCGCCAGCAGCCCTCGGACGGGCGATGGGACTAGCGGGGGCCCGTCCTACAATGAGCAGTTCTTC
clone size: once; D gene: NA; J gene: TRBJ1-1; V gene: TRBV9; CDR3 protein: CASSVAVGDTEAFF; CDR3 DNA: TGTGCCAGCAGCGTAGCAGTAGGTGACACTGAAGCTTTCTTT
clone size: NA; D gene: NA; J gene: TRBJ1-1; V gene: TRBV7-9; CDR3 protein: CASSLVVGLTEAFF; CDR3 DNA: TGTGCCAGCAGCTTAGTGGTCGGCCTCACTGAAGCTTTCTTT
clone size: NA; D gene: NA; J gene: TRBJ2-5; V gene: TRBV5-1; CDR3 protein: CASSLAERQTQYF; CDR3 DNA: TGCGCCAGCAGCTTGGCTGAGCGTCAGACCCAGTACTTC
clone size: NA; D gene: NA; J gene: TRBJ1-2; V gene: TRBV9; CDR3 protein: CASSRDRDGYTF; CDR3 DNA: TGTGCCAGCAGCCGCGACCGGGATGGCTACACCTTC
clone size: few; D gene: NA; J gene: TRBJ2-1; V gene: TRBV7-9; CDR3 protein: CASSLPVTKSSYNEQFF; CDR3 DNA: TGTGCCAGCAGCTTACCCGTTACAAAAAGCTCCTACAATGAGCAGTTCTTC
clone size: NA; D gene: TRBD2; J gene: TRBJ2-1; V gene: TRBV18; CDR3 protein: CASSPIRTSGGPSNEQFF; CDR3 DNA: TGTGCCAGCTCACCCATTCGGACTAGCGGGGGGCCCTCCAATGAGCAGTTCTTC
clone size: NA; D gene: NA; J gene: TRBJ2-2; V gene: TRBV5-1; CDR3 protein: CASLRGPPNTGELFF; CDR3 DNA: TGCGCCAGCTTGAGAGGACCGCCGAACACCGGGGAGCTGTTTTTT
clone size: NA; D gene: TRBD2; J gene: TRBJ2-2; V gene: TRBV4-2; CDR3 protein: CASSLSSGGAPGELFF; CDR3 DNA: TGTGCCAGCAGCCTCTCTAGCGGGGGGGCCCCCGGGGAGCTGTTTTTT
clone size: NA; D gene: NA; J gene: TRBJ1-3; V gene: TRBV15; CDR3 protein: CATSSAGPPGNTIYF; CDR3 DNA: TGTGCCACCAGCAGTGCGGGGCCTCCTGGAAACACCATATATTTT
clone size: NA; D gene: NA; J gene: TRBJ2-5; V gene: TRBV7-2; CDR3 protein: CASSLVEGRETQYF; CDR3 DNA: TGTGCCAGCAGCTTAGTAGAGGGGCGAGAGACCCAGTACTTC
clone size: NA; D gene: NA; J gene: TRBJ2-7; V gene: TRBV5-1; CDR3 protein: CASSLLGYEQYF; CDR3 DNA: TGTGCCAGCAGCTTGTTGGGTTACGAGCAGTACTTC
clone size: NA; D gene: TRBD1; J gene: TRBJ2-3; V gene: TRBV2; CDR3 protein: CASMGQGKTDTQYF; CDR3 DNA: TGTGCCAGCATGGGACAGGGGAAGACAGATACGCAGTATTTT
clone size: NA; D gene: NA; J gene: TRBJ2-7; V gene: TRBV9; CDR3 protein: CASSVSFGGAYEQYF; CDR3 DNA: TGTGCCAGCAGCGTTTCGTTTGGGGGCGCTTACGAGCAGTACTTC
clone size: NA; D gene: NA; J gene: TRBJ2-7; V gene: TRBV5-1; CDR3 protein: CASSSTGRTQYEQYF; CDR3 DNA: TGCGCCAGCAGTTCCACTGGAAGGACCCAATACGAGCAGTACTTC
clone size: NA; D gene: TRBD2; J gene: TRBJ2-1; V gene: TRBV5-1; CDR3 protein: CASRLLAGDYNEQFF; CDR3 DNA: TGCGCCAGCAGGCTCCTAGCGGGGGACTACAATGAGCAGTTCTTC
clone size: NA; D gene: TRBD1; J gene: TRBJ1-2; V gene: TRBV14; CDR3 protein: CASSQATQGPYGYTF; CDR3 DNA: TGTGCCAGCAGCCAAGCCACACAGGGGCCCTATGGCTACACCTTC
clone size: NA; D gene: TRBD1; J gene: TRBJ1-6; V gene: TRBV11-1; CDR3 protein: CASSLGGGPSPLHF; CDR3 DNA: TGTGCCAGCAGCTTAGGAGGGGGCCCTTCACCCCTCCACTTT
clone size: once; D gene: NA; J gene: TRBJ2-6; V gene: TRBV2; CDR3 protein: CASNSGTDRSGANVLTF; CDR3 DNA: TGTGCCAGCAATTCCGGGACGGACCGCTCTGGGGCCAACGTCCTGACTTTC
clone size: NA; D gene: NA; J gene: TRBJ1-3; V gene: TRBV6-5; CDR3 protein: CASRPEPSGNTIYF; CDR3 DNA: TGTGCCAGCAGGCCCGAACCCTCTGGAAACACCATATATTTT
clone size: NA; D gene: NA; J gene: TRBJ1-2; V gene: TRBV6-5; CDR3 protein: CASSFGIDPGHGYTF; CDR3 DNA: TGTGCCAGCAGCTTCGGGATTGATCCAGGGCATGGCTACACCTTC
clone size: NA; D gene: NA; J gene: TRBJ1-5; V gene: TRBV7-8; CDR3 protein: CASSLGFKRGVVSNQPQHF; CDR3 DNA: TGTGCCAGCAGCTTAGGATTTAAACGGGGGGTCGTGAGCAATCAGCCCCAGCATTTT
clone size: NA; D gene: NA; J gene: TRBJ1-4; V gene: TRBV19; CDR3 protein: CASSNWATGLFF; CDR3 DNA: TGTGCCAGTAGTAACTGGGCAACGGGACTGTTTTTT
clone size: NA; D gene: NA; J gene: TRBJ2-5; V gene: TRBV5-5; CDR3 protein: CASSAPGREETQYF; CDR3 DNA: TGTGCCAGCAGCGCCCCCGGCAGGGAGGAGACCCAGTACTTC
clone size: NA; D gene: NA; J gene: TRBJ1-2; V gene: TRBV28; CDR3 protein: CASSSTPGQLGYTF; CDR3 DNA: TGTGCCAGCAGTTCCACTCCGGGGCAGTTAGGCTACACCTTC
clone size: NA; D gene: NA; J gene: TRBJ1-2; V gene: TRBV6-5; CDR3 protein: CASSYLGMDYGYTF; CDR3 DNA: TGTGCCAGCAGTTATCTGGGAATGGACTATGGCTACACCTTC